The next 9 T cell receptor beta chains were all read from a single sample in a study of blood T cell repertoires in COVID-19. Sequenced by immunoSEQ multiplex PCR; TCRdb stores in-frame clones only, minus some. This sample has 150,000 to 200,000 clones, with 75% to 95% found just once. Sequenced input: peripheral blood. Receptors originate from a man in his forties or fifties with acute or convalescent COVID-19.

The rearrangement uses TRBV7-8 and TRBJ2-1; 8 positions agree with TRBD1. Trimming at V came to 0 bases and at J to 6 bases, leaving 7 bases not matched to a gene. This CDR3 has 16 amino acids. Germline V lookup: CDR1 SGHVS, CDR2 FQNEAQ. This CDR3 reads CASSLAPGQGGNEQFF. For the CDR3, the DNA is TGTGCCAGCAGCTTAGCGCCTGGACAGGGAGGCAATGAGCAGTTCTTC.

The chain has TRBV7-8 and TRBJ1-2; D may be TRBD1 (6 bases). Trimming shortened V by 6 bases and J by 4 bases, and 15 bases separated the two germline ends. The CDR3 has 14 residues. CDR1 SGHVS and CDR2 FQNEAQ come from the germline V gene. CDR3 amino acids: CASSEYRAIYGYTF. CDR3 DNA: TGTGCCAGCAGTGAATACAGGGCGATCTATGGCTACACCTTC.

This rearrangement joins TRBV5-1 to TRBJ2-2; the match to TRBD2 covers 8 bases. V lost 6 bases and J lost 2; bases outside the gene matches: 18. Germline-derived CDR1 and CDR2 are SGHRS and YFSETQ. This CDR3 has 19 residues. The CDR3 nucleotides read TGCGCCAGCATGAGGCTTACAGGGTCACTAGCGGCAAACACCGGGGAGCTGTTTTTT. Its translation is CASMRLTGSLAANTGELFF.

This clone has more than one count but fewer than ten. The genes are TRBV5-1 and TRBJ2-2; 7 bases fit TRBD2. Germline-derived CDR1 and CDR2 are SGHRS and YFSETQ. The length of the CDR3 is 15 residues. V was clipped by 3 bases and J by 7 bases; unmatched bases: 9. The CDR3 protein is CASSWTWRESGELFF. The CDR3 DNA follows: TGCGCCAGCAGCTGGACGTGGCGGGAGAGCGGGGAGCTGTTTTTT.

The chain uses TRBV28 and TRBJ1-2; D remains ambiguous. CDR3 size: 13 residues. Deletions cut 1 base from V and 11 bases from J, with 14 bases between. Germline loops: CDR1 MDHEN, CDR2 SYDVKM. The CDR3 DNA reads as TGTGCCAGCAGTTTATCACAGACCCAGGTGTACACCTTC. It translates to CASSLSQTQVYTF.

The DNA for the CDR3 is TGTGCCAGCAGTGCGGACAGGGGGTCCCTTCTAGCCAAAAACATTCAGTACTTC. This codes for CASSADRGSLLAKNIQYF. V gene TRBV25-1 combines with J gene TRBJ2-4; 10 nucleotides agree with TRBD1. The CDR3 spans 18 residues. V shed 4 bases and J 0 bases; nucleotides not matched to a gene: 9. The germline V gene encodes CDR1 MGHDK and CDR2 SYGVNS.

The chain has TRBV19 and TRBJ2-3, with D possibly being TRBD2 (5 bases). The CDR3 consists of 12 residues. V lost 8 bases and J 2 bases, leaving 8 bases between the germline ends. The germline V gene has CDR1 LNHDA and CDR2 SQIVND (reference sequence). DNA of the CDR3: TGTGCCAGTCAGGACTTCACAGATACGCAGTATTTT. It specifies CASQDFTDTQYF.

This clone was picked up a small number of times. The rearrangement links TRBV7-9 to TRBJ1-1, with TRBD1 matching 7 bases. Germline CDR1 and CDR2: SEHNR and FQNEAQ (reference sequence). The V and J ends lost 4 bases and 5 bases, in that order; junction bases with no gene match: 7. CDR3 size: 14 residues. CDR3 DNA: TGTGCCAGCAGCTCCCAGGGGGTAAGGACTGAAGCTTTCTTT. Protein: CASSSQGVRTEAFF.

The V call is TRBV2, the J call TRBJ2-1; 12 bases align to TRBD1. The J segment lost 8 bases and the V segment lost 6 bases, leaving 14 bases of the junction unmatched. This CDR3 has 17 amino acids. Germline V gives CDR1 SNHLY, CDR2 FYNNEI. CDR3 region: CASRLMGGQGAWDEQFF. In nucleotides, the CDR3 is TGTGCCAGCAGACTAATGGGGGGACAGGGGGCGTGGGATGAGCAGTTCTTC.